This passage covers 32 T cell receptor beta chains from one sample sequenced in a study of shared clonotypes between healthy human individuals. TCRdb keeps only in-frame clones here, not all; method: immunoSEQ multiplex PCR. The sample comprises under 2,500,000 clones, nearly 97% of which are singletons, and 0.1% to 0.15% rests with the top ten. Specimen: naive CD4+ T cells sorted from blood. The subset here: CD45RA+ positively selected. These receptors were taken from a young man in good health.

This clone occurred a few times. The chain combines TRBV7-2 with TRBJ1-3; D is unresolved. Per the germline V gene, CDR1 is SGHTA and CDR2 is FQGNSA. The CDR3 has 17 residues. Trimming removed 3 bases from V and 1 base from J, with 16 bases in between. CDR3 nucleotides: TGTGCCAGCAGCTTCTATGCCCAAGTCACTTCTGGAAACACCATATATTTT. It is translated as CASSFYAQVTSGNTIYF.

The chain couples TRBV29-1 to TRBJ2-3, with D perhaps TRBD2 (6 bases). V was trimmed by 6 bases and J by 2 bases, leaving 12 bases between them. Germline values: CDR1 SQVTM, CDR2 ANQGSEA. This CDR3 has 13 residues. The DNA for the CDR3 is TGCAGCGTGCGACGGGGGAACACAGATACGCAGTATTTT. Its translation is CSVRRGNTDTQYF.

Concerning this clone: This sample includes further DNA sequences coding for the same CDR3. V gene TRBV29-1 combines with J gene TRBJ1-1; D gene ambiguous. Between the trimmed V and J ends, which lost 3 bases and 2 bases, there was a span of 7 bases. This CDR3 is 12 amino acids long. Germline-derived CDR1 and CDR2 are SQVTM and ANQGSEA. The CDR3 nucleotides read TGCAGCGTTGATGGTGCTAACACTGAAGCTTTCTTT. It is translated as CSVDGANTEAFF. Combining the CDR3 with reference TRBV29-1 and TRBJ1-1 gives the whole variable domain SAVISQKPSRDICQRGTSLTIQCQVDSQVTMMFWYRQQPGQSLTLIATANQGSEATYESGFVIDKFPISRPNLTFSTLTVSNMSPEDSSIYLCSVDGANTEAFFGQGTRLTVV.

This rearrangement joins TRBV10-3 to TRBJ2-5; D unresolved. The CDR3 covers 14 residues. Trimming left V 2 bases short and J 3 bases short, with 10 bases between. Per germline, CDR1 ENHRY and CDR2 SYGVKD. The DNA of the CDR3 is TGTGCCATCAGTGAGGGCCTAAACAAAGAGACCCAGTACTTC. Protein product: CAISEGLNKETQYF.

For the CDR3, the DNA is TGTGCCAGTTGGGGCGGTCGCGGGCCTGGCGAGCAGTACTTC. Translated, it gives CASWGGRGPGEQYF. This chain joins TRBV19 and TRBJ2-7; D is tentatively TRBD1 or TRBD2 (5 bases each). Trimming took off 8 bases at V and 6 bases at J, with 20 bases between the two ends. Germline V gene data show CDR1 as LNHDA and CDR2 as SQIVND (reference sequence). There are 14 residues in the CDR3. Complete variable domain (other parts from reference TRBV19 and TRBJ2-7): DGGITQSPKYLFRKEGQNVTLSCEQNLNHDAMYWYRQDPGQGLRLIYYSQIVNDFQKGDIAEGYSVSREKKESFPLTVTSAQKNPTAFYLCASWGGRGPGEQYFGPGTRLTVT.

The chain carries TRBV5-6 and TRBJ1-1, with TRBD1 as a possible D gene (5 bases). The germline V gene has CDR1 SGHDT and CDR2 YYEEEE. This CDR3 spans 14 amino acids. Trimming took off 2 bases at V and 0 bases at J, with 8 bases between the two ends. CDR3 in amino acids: CASSLQVMNTEAFF. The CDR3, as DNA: TGTGCCAGCAGCTTACAGGTCATGAACACTGAAGCTTTCTTT. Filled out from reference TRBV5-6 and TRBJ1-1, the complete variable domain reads DAGVTQSPTHLIKTRGQQVTLRCSPKSGHDTVSWYQQALGQGPQFIFQYYEEEERQRGNFPDRFSGHQFPNYSSELNVNALLLGDSALYLCASSLQVMNTEAFFGQGTRLTVV.

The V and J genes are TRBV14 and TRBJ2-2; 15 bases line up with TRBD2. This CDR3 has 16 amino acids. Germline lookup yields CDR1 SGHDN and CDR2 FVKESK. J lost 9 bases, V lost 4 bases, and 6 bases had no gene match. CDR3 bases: TGTGCCAGCAGCCCCCGGACTAGCGGGGGGGCCTGGGAGCTGTTTTTT. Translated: CASSPRTSGGAWELFF. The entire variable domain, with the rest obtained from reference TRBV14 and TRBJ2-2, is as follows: EAGVTQFPSHSVIEKGQTVTLRCDPISGHDNLYWYRRVMGKEIKFLLHFVKESKQDESGMPNNRFLAERTGGTYSTLKVQPAELEDSGVYFCASSPRTSGGAWELFFGEGSRLTVL.

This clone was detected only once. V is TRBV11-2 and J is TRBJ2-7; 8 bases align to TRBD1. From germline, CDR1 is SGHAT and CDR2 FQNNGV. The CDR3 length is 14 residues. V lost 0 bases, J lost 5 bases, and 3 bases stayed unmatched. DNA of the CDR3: TGTGCCAGCAGCTTAGACAGGGGGCTTCACGAGCAGTACTTC. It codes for CASSLDRGLHEQYF. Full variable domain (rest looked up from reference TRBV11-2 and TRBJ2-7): EAGVAQSPRYKIIEKRQSVAFWCNPISGHATLYWYQQILGQGPKLLIQFQNNGVVDDSQLPKDRFSAERLKGVDSTLKIQPAKLEDSAVYLCASSLDRGLHEQYFGPGTRLTVT.

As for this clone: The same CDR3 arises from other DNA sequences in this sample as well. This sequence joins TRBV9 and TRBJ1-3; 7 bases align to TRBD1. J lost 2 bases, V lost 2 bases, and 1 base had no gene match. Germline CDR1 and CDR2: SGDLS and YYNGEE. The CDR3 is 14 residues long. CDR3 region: CASSVQGAGNTIYF. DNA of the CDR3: TGTGCCAGCAGCGTCCAGGGGGCTGGAAACACCATATATTTT.

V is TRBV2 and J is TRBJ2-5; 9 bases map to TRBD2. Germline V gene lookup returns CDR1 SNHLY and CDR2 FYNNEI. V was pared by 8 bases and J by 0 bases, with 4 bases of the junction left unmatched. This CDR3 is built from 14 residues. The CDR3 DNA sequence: TGTGCCAGCCCTGGACTAGCGCACCAAGAGACCCAGTACTTC. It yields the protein CASPGLAHQETQYF.

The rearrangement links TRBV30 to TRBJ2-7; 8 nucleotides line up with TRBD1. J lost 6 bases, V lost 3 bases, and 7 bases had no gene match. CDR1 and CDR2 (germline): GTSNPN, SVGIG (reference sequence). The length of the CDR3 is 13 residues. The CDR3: CAWRSQGASEQYF. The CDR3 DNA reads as TGTGCCTGGAGGAGCCAGGGGGCGTCCGAGCAGTACTTC.

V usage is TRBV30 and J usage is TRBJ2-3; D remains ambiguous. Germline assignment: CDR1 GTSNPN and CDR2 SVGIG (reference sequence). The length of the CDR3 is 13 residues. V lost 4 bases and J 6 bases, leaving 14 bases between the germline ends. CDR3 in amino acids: CAWNPDRADTQYF. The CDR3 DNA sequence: TGTGCCTGGAACCCGGACCGGGCGGATACGCAGTATTTT.

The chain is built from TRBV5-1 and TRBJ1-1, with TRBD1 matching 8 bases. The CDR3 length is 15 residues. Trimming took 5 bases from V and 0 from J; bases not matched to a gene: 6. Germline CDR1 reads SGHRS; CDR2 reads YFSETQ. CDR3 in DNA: TGCGCCAGCAGGGGGGGACAGGCTTTGAACACTGAAGCTTTCTTT. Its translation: CASRGGQALNTEAFF.

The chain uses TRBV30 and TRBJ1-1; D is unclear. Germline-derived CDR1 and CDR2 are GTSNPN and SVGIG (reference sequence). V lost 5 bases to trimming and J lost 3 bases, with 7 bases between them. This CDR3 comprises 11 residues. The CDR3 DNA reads TGTGCCTGGGGGCCCGACACTGAAGCTTTCTTT. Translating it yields CAWGPDTEAFF.

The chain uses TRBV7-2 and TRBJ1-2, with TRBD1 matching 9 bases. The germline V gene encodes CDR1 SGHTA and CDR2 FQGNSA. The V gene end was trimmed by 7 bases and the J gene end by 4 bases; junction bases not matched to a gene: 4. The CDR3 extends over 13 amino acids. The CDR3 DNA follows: TGTGCCAGCAATCCGACAGGGGGCTATGGCTACACCTTC. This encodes CASNPTGGYGYTF.

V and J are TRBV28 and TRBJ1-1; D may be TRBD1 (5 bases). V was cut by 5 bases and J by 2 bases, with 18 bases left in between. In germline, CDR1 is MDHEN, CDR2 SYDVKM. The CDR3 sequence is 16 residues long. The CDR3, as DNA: TGTGCCAGCAGTCCGTTAAAGTGGGGACTCAACACTGAAGCTTTCTTT. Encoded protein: CASSPLKWGLNTEAFF.

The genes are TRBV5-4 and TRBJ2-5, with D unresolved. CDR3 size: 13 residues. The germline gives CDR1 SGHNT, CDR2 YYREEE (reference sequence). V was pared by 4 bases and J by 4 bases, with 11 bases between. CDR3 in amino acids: CASSRRLVETQYF. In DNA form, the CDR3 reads TGTGCCAGCAGCCGACGGTTAGTAGAGACCCAGTACTTC.

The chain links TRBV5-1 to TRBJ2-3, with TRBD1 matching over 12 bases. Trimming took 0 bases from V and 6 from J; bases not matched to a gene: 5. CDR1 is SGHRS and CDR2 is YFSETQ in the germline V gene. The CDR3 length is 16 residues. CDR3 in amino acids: CASSLEGTGGWDTQYF. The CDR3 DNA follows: TGCGCCAGCAGCTTGGAAGGGACAGGGGGCTGGGATACGCAGTATTTT.

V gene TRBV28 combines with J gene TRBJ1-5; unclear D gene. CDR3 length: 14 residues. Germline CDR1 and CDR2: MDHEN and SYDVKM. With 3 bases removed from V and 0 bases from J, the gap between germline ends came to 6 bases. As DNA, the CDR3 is TGTGCCAGCAGTTTCGGAGTTAGCAATCAGCCCCAGCATTTT. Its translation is CASSFGVSNQPQHF.

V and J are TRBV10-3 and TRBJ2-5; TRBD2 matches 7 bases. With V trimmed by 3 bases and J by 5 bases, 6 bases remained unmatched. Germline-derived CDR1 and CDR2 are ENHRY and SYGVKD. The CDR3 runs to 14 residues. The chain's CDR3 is CAISEGRVRETQYF. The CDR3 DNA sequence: TGTGCCATCAGTGAAGGGAGGGTTCGGGAGACCCAGTACTTC.

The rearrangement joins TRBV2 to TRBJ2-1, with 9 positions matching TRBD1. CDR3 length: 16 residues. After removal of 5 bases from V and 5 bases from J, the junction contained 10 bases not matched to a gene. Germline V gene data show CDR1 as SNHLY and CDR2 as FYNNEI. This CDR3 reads CASSRGFRTGDNEQFF. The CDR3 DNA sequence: TGTGCCAGCAGTCGTGGGTTCAGGACAGGGGACAATGAGCAGTTCTTC.

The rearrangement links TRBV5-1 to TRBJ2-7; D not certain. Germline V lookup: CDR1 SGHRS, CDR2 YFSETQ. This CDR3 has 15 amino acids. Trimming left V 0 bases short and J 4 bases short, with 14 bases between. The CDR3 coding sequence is TGCGCCAGCAGCTTGGCCTCTCGGAATCGGTACGAGCAGTACTTC. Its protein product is CASSLASRNRYEQYF.

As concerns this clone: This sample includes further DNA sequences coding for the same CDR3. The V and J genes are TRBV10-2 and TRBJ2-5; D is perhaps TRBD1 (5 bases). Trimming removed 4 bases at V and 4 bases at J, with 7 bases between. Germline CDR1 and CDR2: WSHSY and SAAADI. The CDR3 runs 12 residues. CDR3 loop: CASSGQGETQYF. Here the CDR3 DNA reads TGCGCCAGCAGTGGTCAGGGAGAGACCCAGTACTTC.

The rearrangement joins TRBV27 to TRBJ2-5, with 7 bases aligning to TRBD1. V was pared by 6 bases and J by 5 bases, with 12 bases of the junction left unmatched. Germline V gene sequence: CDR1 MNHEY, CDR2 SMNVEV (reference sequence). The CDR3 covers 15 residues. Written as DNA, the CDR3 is TGTGCCAGCAGCTCCGACAGGGCCAATTTCGAGACCCAGTACTTC. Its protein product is CASSSDRANFETQYF.

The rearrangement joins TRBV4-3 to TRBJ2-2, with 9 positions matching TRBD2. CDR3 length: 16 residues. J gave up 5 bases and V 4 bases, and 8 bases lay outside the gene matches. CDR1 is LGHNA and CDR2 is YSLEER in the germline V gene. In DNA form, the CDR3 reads TGCGCCAGCAGCCTCCTCCTAGCGGGAAATACCGGGGAGCTGTTTTTT. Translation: CASSLLLAGNTGELFF.

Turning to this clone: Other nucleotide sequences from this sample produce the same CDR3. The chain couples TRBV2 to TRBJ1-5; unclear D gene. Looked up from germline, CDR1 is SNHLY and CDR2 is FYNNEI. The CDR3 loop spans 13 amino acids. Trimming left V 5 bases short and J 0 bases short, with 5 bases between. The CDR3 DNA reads TGTGCCAGCAGTCCCGATAGCAATCAGCCCCAGCATTTT. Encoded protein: CASSPDSNQPQHF.

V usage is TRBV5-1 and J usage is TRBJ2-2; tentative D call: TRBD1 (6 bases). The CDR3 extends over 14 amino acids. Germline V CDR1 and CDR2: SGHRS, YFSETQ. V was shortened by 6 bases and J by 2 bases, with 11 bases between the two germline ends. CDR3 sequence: CASMAGVNTGELFF. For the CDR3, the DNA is TGCGCCAGCATGGCAGGGGTTAACACCGGGGAGCTGTTTTTT.

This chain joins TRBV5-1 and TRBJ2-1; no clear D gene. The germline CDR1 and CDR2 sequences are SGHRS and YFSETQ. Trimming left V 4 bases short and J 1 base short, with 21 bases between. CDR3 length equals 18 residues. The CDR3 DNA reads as TGCGCCAGCAGCCCCCGGAGAAGGTCGGAAAGATCCTACAATGAGCAGTTCTTC. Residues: CASSPRRRSERSYNEQFF. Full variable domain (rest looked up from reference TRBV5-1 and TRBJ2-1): KAGVTQTPRYLIKTRGQQVTLSCSPISGHRSVSWYQQTPGQGLQFLFEYFSETQRNKGNFPGRFSGRQFSNSRSEMNVSTLELGDSALYLCASSPRRRSERSYNEQFFGPGTRLTVL.

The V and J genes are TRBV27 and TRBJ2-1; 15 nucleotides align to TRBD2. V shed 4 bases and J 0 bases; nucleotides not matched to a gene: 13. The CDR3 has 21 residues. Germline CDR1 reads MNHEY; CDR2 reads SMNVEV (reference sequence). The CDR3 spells CASSWTSGGAKTDRSYNEQFF. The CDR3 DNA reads TGTGCCAGCAGTTGGACTAGCGGGGGGGCCAAAACTGACCGCTCCTACAATGAGCAGTTCTTC.

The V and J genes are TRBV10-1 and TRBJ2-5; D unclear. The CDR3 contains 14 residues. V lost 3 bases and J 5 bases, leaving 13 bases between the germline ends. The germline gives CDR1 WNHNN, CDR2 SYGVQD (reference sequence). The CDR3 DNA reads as TGCGCCAGCAGTGATACAGCGACTTGGGAGACCCAGTACTTC. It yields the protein CASSDTATWETQYF.

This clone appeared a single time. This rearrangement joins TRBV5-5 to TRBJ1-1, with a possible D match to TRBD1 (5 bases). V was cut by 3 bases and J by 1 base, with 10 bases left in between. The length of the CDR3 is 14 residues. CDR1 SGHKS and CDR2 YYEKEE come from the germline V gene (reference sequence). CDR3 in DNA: TGTGCCAGCAGCTGGGGACGGCAGAACACTGAAGCTTTCTTT. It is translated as CASSWGRQNTEAFF.

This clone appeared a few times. The CDR3: CASSGLGGNTGELFF. CDR3 coding DNA: TGTGCCAGCAGTGGCCTCGGGGGCAACACCGGGGAGCTGTTTTTT. The chain combines TRBV25-1 with TRBJ2-2; perhaps D is TRBD1 or TRBD2 (6 bases each). CDR1 MGHDK and CDR2 SYGVNS come from the germline V gene. This CDR3 has 15 residues. Trimming cost V 4 bases and J 2 bases, with 11 bases left between them.